Shown below are 9 T cell receptor beta chains from a single sample sequenced in a study of OX40 agonist ivuxolimab in advanced cancers. Generated by immunoSEQ multiplex PCR, the TCRdb table keeps only in-frame clones and is missing some. The sample holds 60,000 or so clones, 84% seen once. Here the sequenced sample was CD4+ or CD8+ T cells sorted from blood, taken in a trial of the OX40 agonist ivuxolimab. The receptors shown here come from an adult with an advanced solid tumor such as melanoma, head and neck, liver or kidney cancer.

The J gene is TRBJ1-2, the V gene TRBV28; tentatively, D is TRBD1 (6 bases). V shed 10 bases and J shed 4 bases, with 10 bases lying between them. This CDR3 contains 11 residues. Germline V CDR1 and CDR2: MDHEN, SYDVKM. CDR3 amino acids: CATTGFYGYTF. The CDR3 nucleotides read TGTGCCACAACAGGGTTCTATGGCTACACCTTC.

The chain is built from TRBV30 and TRBJ1-1, with D possibly TRBD1 on 5 matching bases. This CDR3 is 15 amino acids long. The V and J ends lost 5 bases and 5 bases respectively, with 21 bases between them. The germline CDR1 and CDR2 sequences are GTSNPN and SVGIG (reference sequence). The CDR3 protein is CAWSPSGQGKTEAFF. The CDR3 coding sequence is TGTGCCTGGTCTCCGTCGGGGCAGGGTAAAACTGAAGCTTTCTTT.

This sequence joins TRBV7-6 and TRBJ1-1, with D hard to call. V lost 2 bases and J 0 bases, leaving 13 bases between the germline ends. This CDR3 contains 16 residues. CDR1 and CDR2 from the germline V gene are SGHVS and FNYEAQ. CDR3 sequence: CASSLNGGPLNTEAFF. The CDR3 DNA follows: TGTGCCAGCAGCTTAAATGGAGGGCCCTTGAACACTGAAGCTTTCTTT.

CDR3 sequence reads: CAWSENRAYGYTF. The CDR3 bases are TGTGCCTGGAGTGAAAATAGGGCCTATGGCTACACCTTC. The J gene is TRBJ1-2, the V gene TRBV30; D remains unclear. The germline V and J ends were trimmed by 1 base and 4 bases, with 10 bases remaining between them. Germline V gene data show CDR1 as GTSNPN and CDR2 as SVGIG (reference sequence). CDR3 length: 13 amino acids.

This clone was seen once. This chain joins TRBV30 and TRBJ1-2, with 9 bases matching TRBD1. Trimming at V came to 3 bases and at J to 1 base, leaving 9 bases not matched to a gene. The germline gives CDR1 GTSNPN, CDR2 SVGIG (reference sequence). This CDR3 is built from 16 residues. CDR3 nucleotide sequence: TGTGCCTGGAGGGCGGCCGGGACAGGGAGTAACTATGGCTACACCTTC. It codes for CAWRAAGTGSNYGYTF.

The CDR3 reads CASSIGLSNTEAFF. Written as DNA, the CDR3 is TGTGCCAGCTCAATCGGGTTGTCGAACACTGAAGCTTTCTTT. The V and J genes are TRBV18 and TRBJ1-1; D unclear. Trimming stripped 5 bases from V and 1 base from J, with 11 bases between. The CDR3 is 14 residues long. The germline gives CDR1 KGHSH, CDR2 LQKENI.

This rearrangement joins TRBV18 to TRBJ1-1; unclear D gene. From germline, CDR1 is KGHSH and CDR2 LQKENI. V lost 2 bases to trimming and J lost 4 bases, with 14 bases between them. The CDR3 is made up of 15 amino acids. CDR3 DNA sequence: TGTGCCAGCTCACCAACGATCACTCGGGGCACTGAAGCTTTCTTT. Amino acids: CASSPTITRGTEAFF.

The CDR3 region is CASSLGTGGLQPQHF. As DNA, the CDR3 is TGCGCCAGCAGCTTGGGGACAGGGGGCTTACAGCCCCAGCATTTT. V is TRBV5-1 and J is TRBJ1-5, with 11 bases identical to TRBD1. The CDR3 runs 15 residues. Trimming cost V 0 bases and J 7 bases; bases outside gene matches: 3. The germline gives CDR1 SGHRS, CDR2 YFSETQ.

The chain employs TRBV27 and TRBJ1-1; D gene unclear. CDR1 and CDR2 (germline): MNHEY, SMNVEV (reference sequence). Between the trimmed V and J ends, which lost 1 base and 1 base, there was a span of 4 bases. This CDR3 spans 13 amino acids. The CDR3 DNA is TGTGCCAGCAGTTTATTCAGGAACACTGAAGCTTTCTTT. Its protein product is CASSLFRNTEAFF.